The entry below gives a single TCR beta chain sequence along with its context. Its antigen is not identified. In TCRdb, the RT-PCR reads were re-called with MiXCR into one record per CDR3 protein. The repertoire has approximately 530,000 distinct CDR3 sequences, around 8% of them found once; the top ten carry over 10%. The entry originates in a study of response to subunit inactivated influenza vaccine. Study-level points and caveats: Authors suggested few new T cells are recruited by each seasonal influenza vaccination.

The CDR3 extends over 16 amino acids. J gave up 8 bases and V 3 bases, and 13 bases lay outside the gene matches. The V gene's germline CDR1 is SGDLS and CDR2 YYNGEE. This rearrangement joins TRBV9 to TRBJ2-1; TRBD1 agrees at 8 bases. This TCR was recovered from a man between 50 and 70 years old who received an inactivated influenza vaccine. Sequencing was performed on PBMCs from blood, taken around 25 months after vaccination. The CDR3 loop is CASSATSATGDYEQFF. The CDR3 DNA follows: TGTGCCAGCAGCGCTACTTCCGCGACAGGGGACTATGAGCAGTTCTTC.